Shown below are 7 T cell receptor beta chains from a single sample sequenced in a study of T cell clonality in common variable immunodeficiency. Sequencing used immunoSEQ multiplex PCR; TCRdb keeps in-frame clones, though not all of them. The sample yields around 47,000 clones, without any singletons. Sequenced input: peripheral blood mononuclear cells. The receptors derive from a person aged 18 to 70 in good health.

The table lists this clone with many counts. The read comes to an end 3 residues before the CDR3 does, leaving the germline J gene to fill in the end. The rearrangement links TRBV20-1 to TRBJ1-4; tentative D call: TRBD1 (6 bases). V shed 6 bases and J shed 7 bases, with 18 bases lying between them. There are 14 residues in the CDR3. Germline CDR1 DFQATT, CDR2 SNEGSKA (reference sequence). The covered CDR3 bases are TGCAGTGCCCGGGCGTGGGGGCAGGGTGAAAAA. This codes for CSARAWGQGEK. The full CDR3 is CSARAWGQGEKLFF.

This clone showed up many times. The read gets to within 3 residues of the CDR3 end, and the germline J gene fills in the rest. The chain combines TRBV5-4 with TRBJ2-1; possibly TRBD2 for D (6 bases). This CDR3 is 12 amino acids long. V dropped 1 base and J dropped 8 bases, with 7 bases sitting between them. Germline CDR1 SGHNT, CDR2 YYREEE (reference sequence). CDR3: CASSLTSHEQFF. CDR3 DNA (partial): TGTGCCAGCAGCTTGACTAGCCATGAG.

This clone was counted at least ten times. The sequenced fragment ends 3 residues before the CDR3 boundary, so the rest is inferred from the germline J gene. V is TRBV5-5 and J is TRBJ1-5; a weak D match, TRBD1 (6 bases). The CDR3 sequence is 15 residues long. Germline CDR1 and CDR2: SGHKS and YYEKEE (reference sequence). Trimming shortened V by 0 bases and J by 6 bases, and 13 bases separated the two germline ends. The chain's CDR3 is CASSLEAGAGQPQHF. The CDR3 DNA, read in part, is TGTGCCAGCAGCTTGGAGGCAGGGGCCGGTCAGCCC.

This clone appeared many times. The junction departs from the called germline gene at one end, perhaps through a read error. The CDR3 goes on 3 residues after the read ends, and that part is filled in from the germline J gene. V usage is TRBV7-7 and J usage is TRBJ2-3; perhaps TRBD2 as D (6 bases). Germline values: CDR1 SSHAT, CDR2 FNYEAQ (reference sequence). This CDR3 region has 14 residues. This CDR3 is CASSLAPGADTQYF. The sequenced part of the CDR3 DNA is TGTGCTAGCAGCTTAGCTCCGGGGGCAGATACG.

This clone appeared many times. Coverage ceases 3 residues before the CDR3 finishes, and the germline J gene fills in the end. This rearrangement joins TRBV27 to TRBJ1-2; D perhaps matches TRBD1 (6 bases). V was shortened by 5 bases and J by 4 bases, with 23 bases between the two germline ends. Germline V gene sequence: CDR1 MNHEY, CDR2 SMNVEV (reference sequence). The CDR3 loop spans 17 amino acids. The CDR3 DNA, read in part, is TGTGCCAGCAGTCCCCACCCGGACAGTCCCGACGGCTATGGC. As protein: CASSPHPDSPDGYG. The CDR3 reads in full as CASSPHPDSPDGYGYTF.

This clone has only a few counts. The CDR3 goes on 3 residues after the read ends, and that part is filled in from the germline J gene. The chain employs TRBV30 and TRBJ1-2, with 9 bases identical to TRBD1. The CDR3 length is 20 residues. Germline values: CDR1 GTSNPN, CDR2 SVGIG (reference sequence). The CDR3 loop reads CAWSAALRDRVLLADNDYTF. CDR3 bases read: TGTGCCTGGAGTGCGGCTCTCCGGGACAGGGTTTTGTTGGCGGACAATGAC.

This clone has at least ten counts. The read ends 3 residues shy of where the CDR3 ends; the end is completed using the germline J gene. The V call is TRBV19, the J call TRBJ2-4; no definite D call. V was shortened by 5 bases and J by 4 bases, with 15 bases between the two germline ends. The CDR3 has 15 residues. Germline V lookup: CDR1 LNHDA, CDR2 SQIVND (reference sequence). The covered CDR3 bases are TGTGCCAGTAGTGGTTGGGCCGAGCCTAAAAACATT. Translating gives CASSGWAEPKNI. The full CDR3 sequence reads CASSGWAEPKNIQYF.